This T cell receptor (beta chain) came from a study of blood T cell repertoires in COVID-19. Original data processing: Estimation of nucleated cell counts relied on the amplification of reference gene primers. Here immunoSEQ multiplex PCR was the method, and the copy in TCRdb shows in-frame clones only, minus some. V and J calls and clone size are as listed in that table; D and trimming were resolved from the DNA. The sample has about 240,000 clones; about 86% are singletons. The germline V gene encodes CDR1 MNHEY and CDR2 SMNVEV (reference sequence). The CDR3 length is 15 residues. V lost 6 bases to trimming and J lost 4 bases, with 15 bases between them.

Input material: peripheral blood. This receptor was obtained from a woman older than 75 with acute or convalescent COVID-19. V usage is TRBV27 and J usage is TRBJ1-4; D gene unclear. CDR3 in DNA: TGTGCCAGCAGCCGCAGACACGGTTTTAATGAAAAACTGTTTTTT. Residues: CASSRRHGFNEKLFF.